These 6 T cell receptor beta chains were all obtained from the same sample, sequenced in a study of metastatic and nonmetastatic thyroid tumors. Nobody among the patients had been given any treatment before thyroid surgery. TCRdb re-analyzed the PCR reads through MiXCR. The table includes roughly 90,000 clones, about 15% detected once. The sample was blood. These receptor sequences come from a female donor with papillary thyroid cancer or a benign thyroid nodule (not recorded which). Some clones in this sample may be carry-over from other donors' samples.

This clone has a count of ten or more. V and J are TRBV27 and TRBJ1-6; TRBD1 is a possible D gene (5 bases). CDR1 MNHEY and CDR2 SMNVEV come from the germline V gene (reference sequence). V was clipped by 3 bases and J by 9 bases, with 15 bases between them. The CDR3 is 15 residues long. CDR3 coding DNA: TGTGCCAGCAGTTTTGGGGGGGAGTTAGGTTCACCCCTCCACTTT. Protein sequence: CASSFGGELGSPLHF.

This clone was seen a few times. The chain couples TRBV5-6 to TRBJ2-1; a possible D gene is TRBD1 (6 bases). From germline, CDR1 is SGHDT and CDR2 YYEEEE. The V gene lost 4 bases and the J gene lost 10 bases, with 15 bases spanning the gap. The CDR3 spans 13 residues. CDR3 DNA: TGTGCCAGCAGCCGGGACATCATCGCCGAGCAGTTCTTC. Translated: CASSRDIIAEQFF.

This clone was observed at least ten times. CDR3 protein: CASSLGGASGNTIYF. The CDR3 nucleotides read TGTGCCAGTAGTCTCGGGGGGGCCTCTGGAAACACCATATATTTT. The chain links TRBV19 to TRBJ1-3; D is perhaps TRBD1 (6 bases). Germline CDR1 LNHDA, CDR2 SQIVND (reference sequence). Trimming stripped 5 bases from V and 0 bases from J, with 11 bases between. The CDR3 covers 15 residues.

Many counts were recorded for this clone. J is TRBJ2-7 and V is TRBV6-2 or TRBV6-3, with 11 bases aligning to TRBD1. The CDR3 consists of 13 residues. V shed 6 bases and J 2 bases; nucleotides not matched to a gene: 0. CDR1 and CDR2 from the germline V gene are MNHEY and SVGEGT. CDR3 loop: CASRGQGAYEQYF. CDR3 in DNA: TGTGCCAGCAGGGGACAGGGGGCCTACGAGCAGTACTTC.

The chain has TRBV2 and TRBJ1-6; possibly TRBD1 for D (5 bases). CDR1 is SNHLY, CDR2 FYNNEI, per germline. The ends were cut back, 7 bases at V and 7 bases at J, with 11 bases in the middle. The CDR3 is 13 amino acids. This CDR3 reads CASMEGVNSPLHF. DNA of the CDR3: TGTGCCAGCATGGAAGGGGTGAATTCACCCCTCCACTTT.

About this clone itself: A read error is possible here, since a much larger clone lies one base away. Other DNA sequences within the sample encode an identical CDR3. V is TRBV5-1 and J is TRBJ2-3, with 8 positions matching TRBD2. This CDR3 region has 14 residues. Germline assignment: CDR1 SGHRS and CDR2 YFSETQ. The DNA for the CDR3 is TGCGCCAGCAGCCCGGGGGGGGCCTCTGATACTCAGTATTTT. Its protein is CASSPGGASDTQYF. Together with reference TRBV5-1 and TRBJ2-3, the CDR3 gives the full variable domain: KAGVTQTPRYLIKTRGQQVTLSCSPISGHRSVSWYQQTPGQGLQFLFEYFSETQRNKGNFPGRFSGRQFSNSRSEMNVSTLELGDSALYLCASSPGGASDTQYFGPGTRLTVL.